What follows describes a single T cell receptor (beta chain). Antigen: not known. Treatment given: some 20 received Ad26.COV2.S at low or high dose, single or two shots; five or six received placebo; per-sample allocation not given. Samples analyzed were those drawn on day 63 after the first vaccine or placebo injection. Sequencing was performed with immunoSEQ multiplex PCR; in TCRdb, only in-frame clones are kept and a portion is missing. The repertoire holds 300,000 to 400,000 clones, with roughly 84% as singletons. This CDR3 has 15 residues. CDR1 LNHDA and CDR2 SQIVND come from the germline V gene (reference sequence). V was clipped by 10 bases and J by 1 base, with 19 bases between them. This record belongs to a study of Ad26.COV2.S vaccination and SARS-CoV-2 variants. Study-wide findings and caveats: Total T cell responses were possibly underestimated by TCR breadth and depth analyses. Compared with placebo recipients, vaccine recipients had higher spike-specific TCR breadth.

The clonotype comes from a person between 18 and 65 years old who received the Ad26.COV2.S COVID-19 vaccine or a placebo. This specimen consisted of peripheral blood, obtained in a trial of Ad26.COV2.S vaccine versus placebo. The chain couples TRBV19 to TRBJ1-1, with D tentatively TRBD1 (5 bases). The CDR3 here is CATLGEVGKNTEAFF. In DNA, the CDR3 is TGTGCCACCTTAGGGGAAGTAGGGAAGAACACTGAAGCTTTCTTT.